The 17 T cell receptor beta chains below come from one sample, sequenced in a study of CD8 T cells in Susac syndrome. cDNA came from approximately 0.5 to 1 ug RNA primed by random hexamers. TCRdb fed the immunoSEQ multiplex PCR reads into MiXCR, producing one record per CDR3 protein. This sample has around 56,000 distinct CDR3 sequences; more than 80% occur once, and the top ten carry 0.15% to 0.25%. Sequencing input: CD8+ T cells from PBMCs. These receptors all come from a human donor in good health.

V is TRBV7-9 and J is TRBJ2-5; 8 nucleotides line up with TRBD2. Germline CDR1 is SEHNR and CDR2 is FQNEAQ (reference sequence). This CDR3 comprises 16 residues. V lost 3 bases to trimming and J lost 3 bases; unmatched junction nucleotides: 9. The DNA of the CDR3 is TGTGCCAGCAGCTTCCGGGGCGGGGGGCTAGAAGAGACCCAGTACTTC. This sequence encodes CASSFRGGGLEETQYF.

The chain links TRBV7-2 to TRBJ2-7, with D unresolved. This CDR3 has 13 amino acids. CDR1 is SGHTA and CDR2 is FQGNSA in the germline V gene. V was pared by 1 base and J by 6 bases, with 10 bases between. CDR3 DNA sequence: TGTGCCAGCAGCTTAGAGGCCGAAGGCGAGCAGTACTTC. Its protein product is CASSLEAEGEQYF.

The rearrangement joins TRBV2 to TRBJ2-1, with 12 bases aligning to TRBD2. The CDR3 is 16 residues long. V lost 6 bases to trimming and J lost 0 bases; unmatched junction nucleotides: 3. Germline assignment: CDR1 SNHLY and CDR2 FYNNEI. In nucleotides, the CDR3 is TGTGCCAGCAGCCTGACTAGCGGGAGCTCCTACAATGAGCAGTTCTTC. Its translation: CASSLTSGSSYNEQFF. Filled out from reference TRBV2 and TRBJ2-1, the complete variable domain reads EPEVTQTPSHQVTQMGQEVILRCVPISNHLYFYWYRQILGQKVEFLVSFYNNEISEKSEIFDDQFSVERPDGSNFTLKIRSTKLEDSAMYFCASSLTSGSSYNEQFFGPGTRLTVL.

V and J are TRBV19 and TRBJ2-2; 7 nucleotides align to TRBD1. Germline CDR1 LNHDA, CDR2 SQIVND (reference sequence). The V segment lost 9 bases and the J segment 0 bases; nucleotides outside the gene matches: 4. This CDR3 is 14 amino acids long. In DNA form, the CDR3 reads TGTGCCAGAAGGGGACAGCCGAACACCGGGGAGCTGTTTTTT. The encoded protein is CARRGQPNTGELFF.

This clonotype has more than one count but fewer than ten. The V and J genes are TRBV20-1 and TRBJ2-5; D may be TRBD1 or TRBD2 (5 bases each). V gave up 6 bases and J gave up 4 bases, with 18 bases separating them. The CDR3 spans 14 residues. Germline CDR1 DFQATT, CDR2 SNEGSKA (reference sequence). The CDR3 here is CSAQLGDGGETQYF. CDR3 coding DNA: TGCAGTGCCCAATTGGGGGATGGGGGAGAGACCCAGTACTTC.

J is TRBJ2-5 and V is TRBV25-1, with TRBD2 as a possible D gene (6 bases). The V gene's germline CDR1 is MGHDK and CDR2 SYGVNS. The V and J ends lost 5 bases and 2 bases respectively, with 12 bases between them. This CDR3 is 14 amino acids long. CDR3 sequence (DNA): TGTGCCAGCAGTCCGGTGGGGGGACAAGAGACCCAGTACTTC. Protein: CASSPVGGQETQYF.

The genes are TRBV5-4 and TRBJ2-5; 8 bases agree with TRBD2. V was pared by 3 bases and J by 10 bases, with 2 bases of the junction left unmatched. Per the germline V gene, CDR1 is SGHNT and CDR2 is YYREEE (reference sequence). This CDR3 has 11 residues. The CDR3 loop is CASSSGGGQYF. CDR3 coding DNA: TGTGCCAGCAGCTCGGGGGGGGGCCAGTACTTC.

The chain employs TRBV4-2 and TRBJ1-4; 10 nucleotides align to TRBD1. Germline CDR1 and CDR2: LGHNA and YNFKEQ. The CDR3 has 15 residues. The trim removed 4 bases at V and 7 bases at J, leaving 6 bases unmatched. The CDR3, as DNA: TGTGCCAGCAGCCTCGACAGGGGGCTGGGTGAAAAACTGTTTTTT. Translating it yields CASSLDRGLGEKLFF.

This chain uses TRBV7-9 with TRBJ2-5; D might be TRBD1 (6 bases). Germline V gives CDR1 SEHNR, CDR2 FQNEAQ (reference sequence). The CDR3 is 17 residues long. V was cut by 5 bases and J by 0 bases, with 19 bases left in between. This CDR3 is CASSTGQSRSYQETQYF. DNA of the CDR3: TGTGCCAGCAGCACGGGACAATCCCGGTCCTACCAAGAGACCCAGTACTTC.

The CDR3 sequence: CASSPGAQTQYF. The CDR3 region has the DNA TGTGCCAGCAGTCCCGGAGCCCAGACCCAGTACTTC. This rearrangement joins TRBV28 to TRBJ2-5; D uncertain. This CDR3 comprises 12 residues. Germline assignment: CDR1 MDHEN and CDR2 SYDVKM. V lost 5 bases and J 6 bases, leaving 10 bases between the germline ends.

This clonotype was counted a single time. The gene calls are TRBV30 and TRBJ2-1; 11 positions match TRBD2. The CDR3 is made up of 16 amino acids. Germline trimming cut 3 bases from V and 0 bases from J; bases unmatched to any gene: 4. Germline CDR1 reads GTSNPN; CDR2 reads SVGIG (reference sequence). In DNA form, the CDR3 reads TGTGCCTGGAGACCTAGCGGGGGGAGCTCCTACAATGAGCAGTTCTTC. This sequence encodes CAWRPSGGSSYNEQFF. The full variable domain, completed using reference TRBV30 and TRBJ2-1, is SQTIHQWPATLVQPVGSPLSLECTVEGTSNPNLYWYRQAAGRGLQLLFYSVGIGQISSEVPQNLSASRPQDRQFILSSKKLLLSDSGFYLCAWRPSGGSSYNEQFFGPGTRLTVL.

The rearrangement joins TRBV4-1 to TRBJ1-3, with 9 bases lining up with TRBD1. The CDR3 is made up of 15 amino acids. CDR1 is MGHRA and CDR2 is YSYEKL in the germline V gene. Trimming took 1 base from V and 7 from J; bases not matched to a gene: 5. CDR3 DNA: TGCGCCAGCAGCCAAGGGACAGGGGAGTGGAACACCATATATTTT. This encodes CASSQGTGEWNTIYF.

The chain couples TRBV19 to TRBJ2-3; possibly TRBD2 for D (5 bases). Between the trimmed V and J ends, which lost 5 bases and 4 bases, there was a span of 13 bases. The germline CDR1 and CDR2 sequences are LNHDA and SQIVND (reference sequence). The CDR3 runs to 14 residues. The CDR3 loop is CASSWAGLPDTQYF. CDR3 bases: TGTGCCAGTAGTTGGGCGGGTTTGCCAGATACGCAGTATTTT.

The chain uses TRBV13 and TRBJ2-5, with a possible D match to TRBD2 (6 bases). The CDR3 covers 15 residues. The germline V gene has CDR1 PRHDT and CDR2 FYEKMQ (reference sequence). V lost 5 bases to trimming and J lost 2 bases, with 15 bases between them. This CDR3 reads CASSPRLVQQETQYF. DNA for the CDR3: TGTGCCAGCAGCCCCCGACTAGTCCAGCAAGAGACCCAGTACTTC.

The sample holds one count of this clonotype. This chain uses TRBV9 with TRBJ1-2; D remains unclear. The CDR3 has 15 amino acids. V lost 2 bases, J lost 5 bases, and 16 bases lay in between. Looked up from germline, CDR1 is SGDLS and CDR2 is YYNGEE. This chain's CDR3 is CASSVSESRPYGYTF. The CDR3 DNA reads TGTGCCAGCAGCGTCAGCGAGTCCAGACCTTATGGCTACACCTTC.

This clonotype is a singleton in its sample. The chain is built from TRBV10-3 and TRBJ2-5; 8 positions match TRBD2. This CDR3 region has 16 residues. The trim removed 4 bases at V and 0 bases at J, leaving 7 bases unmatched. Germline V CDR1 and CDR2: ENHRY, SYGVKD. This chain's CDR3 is CAISGVAGGHQETQYF. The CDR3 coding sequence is TGTGCCATCAGTGGGGTGGCGGGGGGACACCAAGAGACCCAGTACTTC.

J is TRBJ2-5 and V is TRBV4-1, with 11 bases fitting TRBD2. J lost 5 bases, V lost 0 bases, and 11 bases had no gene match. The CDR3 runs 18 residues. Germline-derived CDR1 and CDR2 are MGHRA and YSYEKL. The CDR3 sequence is CASSQDQGSGGAAETQYF. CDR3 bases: TGCGCCAGCAGCCAAGATCAGGGTAGCGGGGGGGCCGCGGAGACCCAGTACTTC.